This T cell receptor beta chain was identified in a study of shared clonotypes between healthy human individuals. TCRdb keeps only in-frame clones here, not all; method: immunoSEQ multiplex PCR. The sample shows 740,000 or so clones, around three quarters of them seen only once. Per the germline V gene, CDR1 is WNHNN and CDR2 is SYGVQD (reference sequence). This CDR3 comprises 14 residues. J lost 3 bases, V lost 10 bases, and 8 bases had no gene match. This chain uses TRBV10-1 with TRBJ2-1, with 8 bases lining up with TRBD2. The sequencing sample was made of memory CD4+ T cells sorted from blood. The subset here: CD45RA-negative fraction. The clonotype was recovered from a woman in her 30s in good health. In nucleotides, the CDR3 is TGCGCCACAGCACATGGGACTAGCTACAATGAGCAGTTCTTC. The encoded protein is CATAHGTSYNEQFF.